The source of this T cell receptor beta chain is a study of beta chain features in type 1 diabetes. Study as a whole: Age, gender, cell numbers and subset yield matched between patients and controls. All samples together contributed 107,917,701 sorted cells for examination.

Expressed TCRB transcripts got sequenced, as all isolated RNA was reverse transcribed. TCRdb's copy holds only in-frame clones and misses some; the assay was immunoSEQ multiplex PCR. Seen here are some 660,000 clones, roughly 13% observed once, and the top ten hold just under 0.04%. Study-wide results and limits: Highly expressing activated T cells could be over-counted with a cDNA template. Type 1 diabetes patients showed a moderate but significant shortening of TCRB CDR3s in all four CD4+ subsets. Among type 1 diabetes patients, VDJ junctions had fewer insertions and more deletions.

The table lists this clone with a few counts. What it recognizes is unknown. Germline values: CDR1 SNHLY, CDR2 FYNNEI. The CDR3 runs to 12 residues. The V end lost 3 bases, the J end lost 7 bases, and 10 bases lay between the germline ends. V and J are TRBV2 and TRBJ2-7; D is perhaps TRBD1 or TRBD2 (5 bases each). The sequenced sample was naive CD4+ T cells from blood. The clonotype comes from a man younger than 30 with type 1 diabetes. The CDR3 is CASSDSGGEQYF. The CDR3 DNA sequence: TGTGCCAGCAGTGATAGTGGGGGTGAGCAGTACTTC.